The clone carrying this T cell receptor (beta chain) was detected ten times or more. J was trimmed by 4 bases and V by 4 bases; bases with no gene match: 7. The CDR3 extends over 14 amino acids. From germline, CDR1 is SQVTM and CDR2 ANQGSEA. The source of the sample is a study of T-cell reconstitution after alpha-beta-depleted transplantation in children. Preparation of the TCRbeta library involved a method that used unique molecular identifiers. A single record per CDR3 protein comes from TCRdb applying MiXCR to the PCR reads. The table includes 150,000 to 200,000 distinct CDR3 sequences, about 6.8% detected once.

This TCR was recovered from a human donor who donated a stem cell graft to a child with Wiskott-Aldrich syndrome. The sequences come from PBMCs from the stem cell graft donor, collected from the stem cell graft. The V call is TRBV29-1, the J call TRBJ2-5; 9 bases align to TRBD1. CDR3 sequence (DNA): TGCAGCGTTGCTGACAGGGGGGAGGCAGAGACCCAGTACTTC. This sequence encodes CSVADRGEAETQYF.